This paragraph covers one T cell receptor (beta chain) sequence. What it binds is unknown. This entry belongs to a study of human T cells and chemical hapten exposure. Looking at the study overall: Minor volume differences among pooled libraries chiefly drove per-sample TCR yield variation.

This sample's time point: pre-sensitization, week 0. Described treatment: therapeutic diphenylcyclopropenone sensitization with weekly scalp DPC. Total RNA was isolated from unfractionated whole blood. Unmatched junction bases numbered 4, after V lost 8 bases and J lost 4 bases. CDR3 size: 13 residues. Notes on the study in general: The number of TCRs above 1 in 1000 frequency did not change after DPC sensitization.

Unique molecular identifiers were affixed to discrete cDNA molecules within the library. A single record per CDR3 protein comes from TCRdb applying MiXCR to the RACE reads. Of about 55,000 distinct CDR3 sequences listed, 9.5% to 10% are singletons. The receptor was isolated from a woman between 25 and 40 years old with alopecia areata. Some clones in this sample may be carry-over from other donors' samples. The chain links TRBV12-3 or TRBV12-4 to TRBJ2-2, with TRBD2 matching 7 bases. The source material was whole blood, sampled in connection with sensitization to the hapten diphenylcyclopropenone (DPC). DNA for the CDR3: TGTGCCAGCGGGCGCGGGGGCACCGGGGAGCTGTTTTTT. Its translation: CASGRGGTGELFF.